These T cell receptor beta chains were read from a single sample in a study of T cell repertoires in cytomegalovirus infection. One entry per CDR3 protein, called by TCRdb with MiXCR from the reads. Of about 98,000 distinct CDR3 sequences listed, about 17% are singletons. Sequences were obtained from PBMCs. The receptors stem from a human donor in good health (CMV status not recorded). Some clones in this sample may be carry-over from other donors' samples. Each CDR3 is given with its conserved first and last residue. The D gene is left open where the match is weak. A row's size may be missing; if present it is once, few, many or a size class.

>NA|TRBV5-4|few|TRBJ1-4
TGTGCCAGCAGCTTGGACAACGGAGCTGAAAAACTGTTTTTT
CASSLDNGAEKLFF
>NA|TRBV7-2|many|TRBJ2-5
TGTGCCAGCAGCTTCAATCAGGGACGTGAGGAGACCCAGTACTTC
CASSFNQGREETQYF
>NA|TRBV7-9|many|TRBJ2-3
TGTGCCAGCAGCAGCGGCGGGGCGAAAGATACGCAGTATTTT
CASSSGGAKDTQYF
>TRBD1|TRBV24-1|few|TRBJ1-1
TGTGCCACCAGTGAACCGACAGGGAGAGCTTTCTTT
CATSEPTGRAFF
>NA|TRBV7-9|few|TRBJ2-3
TGTGCCAGCAGCCCACTCCCCGATACGCAGTATTTT
CASSPLPDTQYF
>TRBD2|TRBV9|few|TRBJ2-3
TGTGCCAGCAGCCCTACTAGCGGGGGAGATACGCAGTATTTT
CASSPTSGGDTQYF
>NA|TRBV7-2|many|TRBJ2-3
TGTGCCAGCAGCTCGGGGGGCCGGAGGGCAGATACGCAGTATTTT
CASSSGGRRADTQYF
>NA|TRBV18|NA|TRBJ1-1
TGTGCCAGCTCACCAGACAGATCGAACACTGAAGCTTTCTTT
CASSPDRSNTEAFF
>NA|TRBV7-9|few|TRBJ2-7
TGTGCCAGCAGCTTAATCTACGAGCAGTACTTC
CASSLIYEQYF
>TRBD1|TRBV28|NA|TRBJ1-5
TGTGCCAGCAGTCGCGGACAGGGGACAAATAGCAATCAGCCCCAGCATTTT
CASSRGQGTNSNQPQHF
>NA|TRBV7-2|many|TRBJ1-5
TGTGCCAGCAGCTCTCAGGGATACCAGCCCCAGCATTTT
CASSSQGYQPQHF
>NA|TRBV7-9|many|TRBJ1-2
TGTGCCAGCAGCTTAGATGGAGCTAACTATGGCTACACCTTC
CASSLDGANYGYTF
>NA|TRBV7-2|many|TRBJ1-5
TGTGCCAGCAGCCCCCCGTCGGGGGCTGCAAACCAGCCCCAGCATTTT
CASSPPSGAANQPQHF
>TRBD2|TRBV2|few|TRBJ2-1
TGTGCCAGCAGTGGTAGCGGGGCCCGGGGTAATGAGCAGTTCTTC
CASSGSGARGNEQFF
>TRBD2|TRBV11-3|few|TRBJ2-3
TGTGCCAGCAGTCCGAAGCGGGGGTCTAGCACAGATACGCAGTATTTT
CASSPKRGSSTDTQYF
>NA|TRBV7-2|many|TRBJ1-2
TGTGCCAGCAGCCCGACCACCGGGGTTGGCTACACCTTC
CASSPTTGVGYTF
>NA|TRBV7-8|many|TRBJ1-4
TGTGCCAGCAGCTTACAAGAAAAACTGTTTTTT
CASSLQEKLFF
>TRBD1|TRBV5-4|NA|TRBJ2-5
TGTGCCAGCAGCGTACAGGGGGTAGAGACCCAGTACTTC
CASSVQGVETQYF